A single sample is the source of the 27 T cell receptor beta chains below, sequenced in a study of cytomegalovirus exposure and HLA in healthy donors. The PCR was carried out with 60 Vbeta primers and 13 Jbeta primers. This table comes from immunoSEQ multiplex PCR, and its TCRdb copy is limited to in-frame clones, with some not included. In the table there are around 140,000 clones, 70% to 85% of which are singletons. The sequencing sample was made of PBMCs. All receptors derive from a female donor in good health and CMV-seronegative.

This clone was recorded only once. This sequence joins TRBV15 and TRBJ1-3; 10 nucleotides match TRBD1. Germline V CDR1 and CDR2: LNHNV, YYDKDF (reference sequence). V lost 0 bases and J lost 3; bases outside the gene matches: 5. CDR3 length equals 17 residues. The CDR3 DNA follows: TGTGCCACCAGCAGAGATCTGACAGGGGGCGATGGAAACACCATATATTTT. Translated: CATSRDLTGGDGNTIYF.

The CDR3 loop reads CASSLGGGSGSTGELFF. CDR3 sequence (DNA): TGTGCCAGCAGCTTAGGAGGCGGGAGTGGAAGCACCGGGGAGCTGTTTTTT. The chain joins TRBV5-4 to TRBJ2-2; TRBD2 matches 7 bases. Germline V lookup: CDR1 SGHNT, CDR2 YYREEE (reference sequence). The CDR3 has 17 residues. The V gene end was trimmed by 2 bases and the J gene end by 4 bases; junction bases not matched to a gene: 11.

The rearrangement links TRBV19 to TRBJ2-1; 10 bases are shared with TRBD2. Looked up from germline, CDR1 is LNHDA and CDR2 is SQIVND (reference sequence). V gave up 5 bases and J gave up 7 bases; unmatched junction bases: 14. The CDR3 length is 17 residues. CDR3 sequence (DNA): TGTGCCAGTAGTGCATCCCTGTGGGCTAGCGGGAGTAATGAGCAGTTCTTC. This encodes CASSASLWASGSNEQFF.

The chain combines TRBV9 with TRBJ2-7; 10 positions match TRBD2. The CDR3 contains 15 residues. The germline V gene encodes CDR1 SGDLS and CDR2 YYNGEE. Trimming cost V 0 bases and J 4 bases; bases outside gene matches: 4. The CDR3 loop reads CASSVEAGGPYEQYF. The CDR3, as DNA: TGTGCCAGCAGCGTAGAAGCGGGAGGGCCTTACGAGCAGTACTTC.

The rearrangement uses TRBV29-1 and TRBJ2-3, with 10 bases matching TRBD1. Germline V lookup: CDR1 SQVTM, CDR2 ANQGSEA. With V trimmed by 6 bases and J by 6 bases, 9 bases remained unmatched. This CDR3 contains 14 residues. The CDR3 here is CSVGTGDLSDTQYF. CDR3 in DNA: TGCAGCGTAGGGACAGGGGATCTTTCGGATACGCAGTATTTT.

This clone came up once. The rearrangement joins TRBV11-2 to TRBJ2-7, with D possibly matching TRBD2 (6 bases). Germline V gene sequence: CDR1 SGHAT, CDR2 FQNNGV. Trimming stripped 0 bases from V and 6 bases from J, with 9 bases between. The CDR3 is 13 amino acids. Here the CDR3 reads CASSLDLGGEQYF. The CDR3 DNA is TGTGCCAGCAGCTTAGATCTGGGGGGCGAGCAGTACTTC.

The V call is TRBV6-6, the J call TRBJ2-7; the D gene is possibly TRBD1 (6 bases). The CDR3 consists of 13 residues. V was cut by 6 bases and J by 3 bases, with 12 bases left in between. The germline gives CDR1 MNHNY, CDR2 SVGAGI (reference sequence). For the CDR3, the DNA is TGTGCCAGCAGCTCGGGACACAACTACGAGCAGTACTTC. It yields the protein CASSSGHNYEQYF.

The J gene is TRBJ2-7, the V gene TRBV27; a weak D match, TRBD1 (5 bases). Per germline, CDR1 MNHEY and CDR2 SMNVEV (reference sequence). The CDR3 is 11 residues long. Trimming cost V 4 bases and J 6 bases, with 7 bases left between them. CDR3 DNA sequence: TGTGCCAGCAGTTGGGGCCGCGAGCAGTACTTC. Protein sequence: CASSWGREQYF.

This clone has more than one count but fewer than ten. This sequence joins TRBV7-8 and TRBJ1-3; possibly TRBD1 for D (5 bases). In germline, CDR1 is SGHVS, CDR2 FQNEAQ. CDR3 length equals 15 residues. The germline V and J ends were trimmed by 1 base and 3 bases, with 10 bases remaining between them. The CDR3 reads CASSLVGGSGNTIYF. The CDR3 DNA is TGTGCCAGCAGCTTAGTGGGGGGTAGTGGAAACACCATATATTTT.

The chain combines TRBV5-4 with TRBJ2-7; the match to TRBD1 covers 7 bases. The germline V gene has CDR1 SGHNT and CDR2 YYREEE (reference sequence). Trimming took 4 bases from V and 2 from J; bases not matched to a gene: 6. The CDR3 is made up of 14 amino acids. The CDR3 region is CASSRGQVPYEQYF. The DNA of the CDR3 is TGTGCCAGCAGCCGCGGACAGGTACCCTACGAGCAGTACTTC.

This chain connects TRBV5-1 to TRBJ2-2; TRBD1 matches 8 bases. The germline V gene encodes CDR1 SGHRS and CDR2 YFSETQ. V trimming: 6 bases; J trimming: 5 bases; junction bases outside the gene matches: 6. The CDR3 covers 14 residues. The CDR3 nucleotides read TGCGCCAGCACGAGGACAGGGCTAACCGGGGAGCTGTTTTTT. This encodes CASTRTGLTGELFF.

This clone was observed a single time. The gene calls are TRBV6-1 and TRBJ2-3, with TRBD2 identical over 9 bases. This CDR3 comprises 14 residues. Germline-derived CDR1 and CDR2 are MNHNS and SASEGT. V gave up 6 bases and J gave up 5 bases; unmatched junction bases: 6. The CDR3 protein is CASSTIAGEDTQYF. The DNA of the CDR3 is TGTGCCAGCAGCACCATAGCGGGAGAAGATACGCAGTATTTT.

DNA for the CDR3: TGTGCCAGCAGCTACTCAGCAGGGGGCAGGAACACCATATATTTT. It codes for CASSYSAGGRNTIYF. The V call is TRBV7-2, the J call TRBJ1-3; 8 bases line up with TRBD1. Germline values: CDR1 SGHTA, CDR2 FQGNSA. CDR3 length: 15 residues. V lost 4 bases to trimming and J lost 7 bases; unmatched junction nucleotides: 9.

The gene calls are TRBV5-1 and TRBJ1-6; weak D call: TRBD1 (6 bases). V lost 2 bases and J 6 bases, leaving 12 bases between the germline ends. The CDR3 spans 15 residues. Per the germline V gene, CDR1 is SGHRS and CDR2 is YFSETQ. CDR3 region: CASSLQGAFNSPLHF. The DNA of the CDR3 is TGCGCCAGCAGCTTACAGGGCGCCTTTAATTCACCCCTCCACTTT.

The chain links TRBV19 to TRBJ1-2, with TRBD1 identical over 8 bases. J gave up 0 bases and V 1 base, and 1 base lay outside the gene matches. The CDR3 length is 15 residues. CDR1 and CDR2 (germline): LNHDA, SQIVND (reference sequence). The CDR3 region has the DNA TGTGCCAGTAGTATAGGGACAGGGCCTAACTATGGCTACACCTTC. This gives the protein CASSIGTGPNYGYTF.

The CDR3 here is CASSSTAYNEQFF. The CDR3 coding sequence is TGCGCCAGCAGCTCGACAGCTTACAATGAGCAGTTCTTC. This chain uses TRBV5-1 with TRBJ2-1; D may be TRBD1 (5 bases). Per the germline V gene, CDR1 is SGHRS and CDR2 is YFSETQ. The CDR3 is 13 amino acids. V lost 3 bases to trimming and J lost 4 bases, with 8 bases between them.

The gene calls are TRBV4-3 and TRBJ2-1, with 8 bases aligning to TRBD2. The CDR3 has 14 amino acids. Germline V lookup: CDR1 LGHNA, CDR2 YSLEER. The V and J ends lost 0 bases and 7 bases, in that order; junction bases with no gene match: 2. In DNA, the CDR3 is TGCGCCAGCAGCCAAGATGCTAGCGGGAATGAGCAGTTCTTC. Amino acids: CASSQDASGNEQFF.

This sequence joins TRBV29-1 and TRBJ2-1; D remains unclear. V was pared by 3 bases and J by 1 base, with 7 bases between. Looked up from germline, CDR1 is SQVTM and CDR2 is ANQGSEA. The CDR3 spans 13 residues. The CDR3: CSVERMSYNEQFF. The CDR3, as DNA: TGCAGCGTTGAGCGTATGTCCTACAATGAGCAGTTCTTC.

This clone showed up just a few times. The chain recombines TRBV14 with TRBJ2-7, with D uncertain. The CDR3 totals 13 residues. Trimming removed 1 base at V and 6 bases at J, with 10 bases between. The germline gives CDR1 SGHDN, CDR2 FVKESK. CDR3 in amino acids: CASSQGALAEQYF. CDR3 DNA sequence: TGTGCCAGCAGCCAAGGGGCGTTGGCCGAGCAGTACTTC.

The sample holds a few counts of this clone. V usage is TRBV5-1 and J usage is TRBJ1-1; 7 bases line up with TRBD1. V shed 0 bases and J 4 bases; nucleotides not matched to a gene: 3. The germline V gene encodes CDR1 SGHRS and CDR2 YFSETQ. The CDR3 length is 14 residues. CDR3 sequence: CASSLEQGTTEAFF. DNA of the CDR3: TGCGCCAGCAGCTTGGAACAGGGGACCACTGAAGCTTTCTTT.

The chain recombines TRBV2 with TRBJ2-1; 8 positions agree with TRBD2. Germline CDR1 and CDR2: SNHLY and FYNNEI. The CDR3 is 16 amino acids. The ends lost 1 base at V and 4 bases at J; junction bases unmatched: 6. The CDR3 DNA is TGTGCCAGCAGTGAAGTTGGACTAGCAGCGTACAATGAGCAGTTCTTC. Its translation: CASSEVGLAAYNEQFF.

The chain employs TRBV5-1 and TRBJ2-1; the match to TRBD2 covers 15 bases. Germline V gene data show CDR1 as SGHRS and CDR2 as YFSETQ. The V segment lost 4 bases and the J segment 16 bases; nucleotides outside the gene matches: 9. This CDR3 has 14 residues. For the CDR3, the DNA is TGCGCCAGCAGCGCCGCCGGACTAGCGGGAGGGCTTTTCTTC. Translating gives CASSAAGLAGGLFF.

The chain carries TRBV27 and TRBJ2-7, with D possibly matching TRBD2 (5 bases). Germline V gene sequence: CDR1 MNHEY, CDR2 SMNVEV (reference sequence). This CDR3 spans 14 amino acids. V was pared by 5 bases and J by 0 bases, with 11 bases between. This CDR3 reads CASSRRPSSYEQYF. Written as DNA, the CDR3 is TGTGCCAGCAGTAGGAGGCCGAGCTCCTACGAGCAGTACTTC.

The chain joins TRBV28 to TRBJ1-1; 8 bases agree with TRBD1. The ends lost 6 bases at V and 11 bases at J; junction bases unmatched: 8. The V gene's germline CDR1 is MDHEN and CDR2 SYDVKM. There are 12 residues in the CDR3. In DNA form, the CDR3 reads TGTGCCAGCAGCCTACGCAGGGGGCAGGCTTTCTTT. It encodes CASSLRRGQAFF.

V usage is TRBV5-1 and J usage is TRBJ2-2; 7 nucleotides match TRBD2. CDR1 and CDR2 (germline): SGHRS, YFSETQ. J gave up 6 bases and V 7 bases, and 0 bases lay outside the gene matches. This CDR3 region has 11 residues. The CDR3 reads CASREAGELFF. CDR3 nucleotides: TGCGCCAGCCGGGAGGCCGGGGAGCTGTTTTTT.

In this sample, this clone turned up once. In DNA form, the CDR3 reads TGCGCCAGCAGCTTGGTATCTTCAACAGTTGCGGGGCCCTACGAGCAGTACTTC. Its translation is CASSLVSSTVAGPYEQYF. This chain uses TRBV5-1 with TRBJ2-7; a possible D gene is TRBD2 (6 bases). The CDR3 loop spans 18 amino acids. V lost 0 bases and J 2 bases, leaving 21 bases between the germline ends. CDR1 SGHRS and CDR2 YFSETQ come from the germline V gene.

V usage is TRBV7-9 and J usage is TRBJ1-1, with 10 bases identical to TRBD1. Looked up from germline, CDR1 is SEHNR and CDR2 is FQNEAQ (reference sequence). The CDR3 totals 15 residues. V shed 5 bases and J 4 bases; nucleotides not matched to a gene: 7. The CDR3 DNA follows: TGTGCCAGCAGCCGGACAGGGGGATACGGCACTGAAGCTTTCTTT. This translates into CASSRTGGYGTEAFF. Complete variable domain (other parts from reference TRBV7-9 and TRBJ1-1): DTGVSQNPRHKITKRGQNVTFRCDPISEHNRLYWYRQTLGQGPEFLTYFQNEAQLEKSRLLSDRFSAERPKGSFSTLEIQRTEQGDSAMYLCASSRTGGYGTEAFFGQGTRLTVV.